What follows are 8 T cell receptor beta chains derived from one specimen sequenced in a study of blood T cell repertoires in COVID-19. Clones were sequenced by immunoSEQ multiplex PCR, and TCRdb holds only the in-frame ones, with some missing. This table has fewer than 250,000 clones, just under 90% appearing once. The specimen sequenced was PBMCs or T cells enriched from blood (not recorded which). The receptor source for this set is a man aged 45-65 years who had been exposed to COVID-19.

This rearrangement joins TRBV11-3 to TRBJ2-5, with 10 bases fitting TRBD2. Germline V gives CDR1 SGHNT, CDR2 YENEEA. Unmatched junction bases numbered 3, after V lost 4 bases and J lost 7 bases. The CDR3 totals 13 residues. Written as DNA, the CDR3 is TGTGCCAGCAGCTCAAGACTAGCGGGGACCCAGTACTTC. Protein product: CASSSRLAGTQYF.

This chain links TRBV28 with TRBJ2-7; D may be TRBD1 (5 bases). The CDR3 length is 13 residues. The germline CDR1 and CDR2 sequences are MDHEN and SYDVKM. V was cut by 5 bases and J by 4 bases, with 12 bases left in between. CDR3: CASSPRQNYEQYF. In nucleotides, the CDR3 is TGTGCCAGCAGTCCCAGACAGAATTACGAGCAGTACTTC. Supplemented by reference TRBV28 and TRBJ2-7, the full variable domain reads DVKVTQSSRYLVKRTGEKVFLECVQDMDHENMFWYRQDPGLGLRLIYFSYDVKMKEKGDIPEGYSVSREKKERFSLILESASTNQTSMYLCASSPRQNYEQYFGPGTRLTVT.

V is TRBV6-1 and J is TRBJ2-7; possibly TRBD1 for D (5 bases). CDR3 length: 13 amino acids. CDR1 MNHNS and CDR2 SASEGT come from the germline V gene. Trimming cost V 3 bases and J 1 base, with 7 bases left between them. The CDR3 coding sequence is TGTGCCAGCAGTGACAGGGCTTCCTACGAGCAGTACGTC. Protein product: CASSDRASYEQYV.

The chain couples TRBV20-1 to TRBJ1-1, with unresolved D. The germline V and J ends were trimmed by 6 bases and 6 bases, with 8 bases remaining between them. The germline CDR1 and CDR2 sequences are DFQATT and SNEGSKA (reference sequence). This CDR3 region has 10 residues. The CDR3 nucleotides read TGCAGTGCACGGGTCGCTGAAGCTTTCTTT. Translated: CSARVAEAFF.

V is TRBV18 and J is TRBJ1-6, with 9 bases matching TRBD1. The V segment lost 4 bases and the J segment 10 bases; nucleotides outside the gene matches: 8. This CDR3 contains 15 residues. Per germline, CDR1 KGHSH and CDR2 LQKENI. The CDR3 protein is CASSLGQGLFSPLHF. In DNA form, the CDR3 reads TGTGCCAGCTCACTCGGACAGGGGTTATTCTCACCCCTCCACTTT.

The gene calls are TRBV28 and TRBJ1-1; unclear D gene. Germline-derived CDR1 and CDR2 are MDHEN and SYDVKM. V was shortened by 4 bases and J by 0 bases, with 6 bases between the two germline ends. This CDR3 comprises 13 residues. In nucleotides, the CDR3 is TGTGCCAGCAGTTCTCGGGTGAACACTGAAGCTTTCTTT. This encodes CASSSRVNTEAFF.

The chain couples TRBV28 to TRBJ1-1; D is perhaps TRBD1 (5 bases). Germline CDR1 and CDR2: MDHEN and SYDVKM. The CDR3 covers 17 residues. V lost 3 bases, J lost 0 bases, and 17 bases lay in between. The CDR3: CASSFSPTDTMNTEAFF. For the CDR3, the DNA is TGTGCCAGCAGTTTTTCTCCGACAGACACCATGAACACTGAAGCTTTCTTT.

This clone is a singleton in its sample. This chain connects TRBV11-2 to TRBJ2-7; a weak D match, TRBD2 (6 bases). The CDR3 is 11 residues long. The V and J ends lost 3 bases and 12 bases respectively, with 12 bases between them. Germline V CDR1 and CDR2: SGHAT, FQNNGV. CDR3 DNA sequence: TGTGCCAGCAGCTTGGGGGGAGACCCGTACTTC. Protein product: CASSLGGDPYF.